This T cell receptor (beta chain) was captured by sequencing in a study of cytomegalovirus exposure and HLA in healthy donors. Whole-study results and caveats: At a 0.05 false discovery rate, a later analysis found approximately 15,000 TCR beta sequences to be associated with HLA alleles. Later work found that TCR association rates differed between HLA loci; DRB1 had the most and HLA-C the fewest.

The PCR made use of 60 Vbeta and 13 Jbeta primers. Repertoires were generated with immunoSEQ multiplex PCR, while TCRdb's copy carries only in-frame clones and drops some. The sample holds roughly 120,000 clones; roughly four fifths are singletons and the top ten take roughly 1.5%. V trimming: 0 bases; J trimming: 7 bases; junction bases outside the gene matches: 2. The CDR3 runs 14 residues. Germline loops: CDR1 SGHKS, CDR2 YYEKEE (reference sequence). A note on this clone: Its specificity is unknown.

The rearrangement links TRBV5-5 to TRBJ2-1; 9 bases line up with TRBD1. Specimen: PBMCs. This clonotype was obtained from a woman between 18 and 29 years old in good health and CMV-seronegative. The DNA for the CDR3 is TGTGCCAGCAGCTTGGGTGGGACAGGGAATGAGCAGTTCTTC. This sequence encodes CASSLGGTGNEQFF. Filled out from reference TRBV5-5 and TRBJ2-1, the complete variable domain reads DAGVTQSPTHLIKTRGQQVTLRCSPISGHKSVSWYQQVLGQGPQFIFQYYEKEERGRGNFPDRFSARQFPNYSSELNVNALLLGDSALYLCASSLGGTGNEQFFGPGTRLTVL.